These 5 T cell receptor beta chains originate from one sample sequenced in a study of T cells in Graves' hyperthyroidism and ophthalmopathy. Amplified TCR beta CDR3 regions derived from RNA transcripts. HTBI primers were used for first-round RT-PCR of the TCR CDR3. TCRdb analysed the multiplex PCR reads with MiXCR anew, one entry per CDR3 protein. The sample records more than 100,000 distinct CDR3 sequences, 40% to 50% being singletons. What was sequenced was blood. The receptors were gathered from a man in his forties or fifties with Graves' hyperthyroidism.

This clonotype was picked up many times. The chain joins TRBV12-3 or TRBV12-4 to TRBJ1-6; possible D gene TRBD1, 6 bases. CDR3 size: 14 residues. Trimming left V 5 bases short and J 5 bases short, with 10 bases between. The CDR3 nucleotides are TGTGCCAGCAGTCGGGACAACGATAATTCACCCCTCCACTTT. This sequence encodes CASSRDNDNSPLHF.

CDR3 region: CASSVQTGGDYGYTF. Here the CDR3 DNA reads TGTGCCAGTAGTGTTCAAACAGGGGGTGACTATGGCTACACCTTC. The rearrangement joins TRBV19 to TRBJ1-2; 8 nucleotides line up with TRBD1. The V gene's germline CDR1 is LNHDA and CDR2 SQIVND (reference sequence). V shed 5 bases and J 3 bases; nucleotides not matched to a gene: 8. This CDR3 spans 15 amino acids.

The rearrangement uses TRBV20-1 and TRBJ2-7, with D perhaps matching TRBD1 (6 bases). The V gene's germline CDR1 is DFQATT and CDR2 SNEGSKA (reference sequence). V lost 8 bases to trimming and J lost 1 base, with 15 bases between them. This CDR3 spans 13 amino acids. CDR3 region: CSQDGTLSYEQYF. CDR3 in DNA: TGCAGTCAAGACGGGACACTATCCTACGAGCAGTACTTC.

Ten or more counts support this clonotype. The rearrangement joins TRBV28 to TRBJ2-7; D is unresolved. CDR1 MDHEN and CDR2 SYDVKM come from the germline V gene. This CDR3 comprises 11 residues. Trimming took 1 base from V and 6 from J, leaving 4 bases between them. This CDR3 is CASSLSGEQYF. The CDR3 DNA is TGTGCCAGCAGTTTATCGGGCGAGCAGTACTTC.

This clonotype was recorded many times. V is TRBV12-3 or TRBV12-4 and J is TRBJ1-2; D remains ambiguous. This CDR3 comprises 14 residues. V dropped 5 bases and J dropped 6 bases, with 16 bases sitting between them. DNA for the CDR3: TGTGCCAGCAGTGCCTCTGTCGGTTCGAATGGCTACACCTTC. Translation gives CASSASVGSNGYTF.